Listed below are T cell receptor beta chains from one sample, sequenced in a study of technical replicates of blood from a handful of donors. TCRdb's table, derived via immunoSEQ multiplex PCR, lists solely in-frame clones and lacks some. The table includes around 80,000 clones, around nine tenths detected once. Material: T cells isolated from PBMCs. The receptors were sampled from a human donor in good health. Both conserved end residues are part of each CDR3. The order of the fields is clone size, V gene, CDR3 protein. The size of a clone is reported for some rows only, either as once, few or many, or as a class for expanded clones.

clone_size: -
v_call: TRBV2
cdr3_aa: CASRTSGSSYNEQFF

clone_size: once
v_call: TRBV6-5
cdr3_aa: CASSRLAPTDTQYF

clone_size: -
v_call: TRBV10-3
cdr3_aa: CAISGDRELYEQYF

clone_size: -
v_call: TRBV9
cdr3_aa: CASSYSTDTQYF

clone_size: -
v_call: TRBV4-1
cdr3_aa: CASSRDRGRTNTEAFF

clone_size: once
v_call: TRBV6-5
cdr3_aa: CASKASGAGDTQYF

clone_size: -
v_call: TRBV28
cdr3_aa: CASSLRQGLSETQYF

clone_size: once
v_call: TRBV9
cdr3_aa: CASSGTGGASHEQYF

clone_size: -
v_call: TRBV29-1
cdr3_aa: CSVATGEGYTF

clone_size: -
v_call: TRBV5-4
cdr3_aa: CASSSGQITDTQYF

clone_size: -
v_call: TRBV6-1
cdr3_aa: CASSEGSRPQHF

clone_size: -
v_call: TRBV5-6
cdr3_aa: CASSRGQVGQPQHF

clone_size: -
v_call: TRBV2
cdr3_aa: CASCNSGTDLWGYTF

clone_size: -
v_call: TRBV7-9
cdr3_aa: CASSYQGSNTEAFF

clone_size: -
v_call: TRBV18
cdr3_aa: CASSEGLASQETQYF

clone_size: once
v_call: TRBV4-1
cdr3_aa: CASSQPGLAAYNEQFF

clone_size: -
v_call: TRBV27
cdr3_aa: CASSLWQGDYGYTF

clone_size: -
v_call: TRBV19
cdr3_aa: CASSISGWASTDTQYF

clone_size: few
v_call: TRBV21-1
cdr3_aa: CASDRGRRWGQPQHF

clone_size: few
v_call: TRBV30
cdr3_aa: CAWSPSDYAFF

clone_size: once
v_call: TRBV9
cdr3_aa: CASSATGGMKTEAFF

clone_size: -
v_call: TRBV6-5
cdr3_aa: CASSYVGSGYGYTF

clone_size: -
v_call: TRBV11-2
cdr3_aa: CASSATTGGLYEQYF

clone_size: -
v_call: TRBV19
cdr3_aa: CASSIYGTGELRNTEAFF

clone_size: -
v_call: TRBV10-3
cdr3_aa: CAISEGLSGYGYTF

clone_size: -
v_call: TRBV30
cdr3_aa: CAWSVGPNYHTF

clone_size: -
v_call: TRBV28
cdr3_aa: CASSATGAAGNTIYF

clone_size: -
v_call: TRBV29-1
cdr3_aa: CSVEALREGNEQFF

clone_size: -
v_call: TRBV5-6
cdr3_aa: CASSLQGNDGYTF

clone_size: -
v_call: TRBV5-6
cdr3_aa: CASSSYDYGYTF

clone_size: few
v_call: TRBV11-3
cdr3_aa: CASSLRQGLVGYNEQFF

clone_size: -
v_call: TRBV19
cdr3_aa: CASSSPGTANGNTIYF

clone_size: -
v_call: TRBV10-3
cdr3_aa: CAINAGVDYEQYF

clone_size: -
v_call: TRBV11-2
cdr3_aa: CASSLGAGAGYEQFF

clone_size: -
v_call: TRBV5-4
cdr3_aa: CASSLIAEHYNEQFF

clone_size: -
v_call: TRBV2
cdr3_aa: CASNLQGAQETQYF

clone_size: -
v_call: TRBV11-3
cdr3_aa: CASSHGGYYGNTIYF

clone_size: -
v_call: TRBV11-3
cdr3_aa: CASSTDGGSYEQYF

clone_size: -
v_call: TRBV5-4
cdr3_aa: CASSYTGAPKETQYF

clone_size: -
v_call: TRBV4-1
cdr3_aa: CASSRWDIPYEQYF

clone_size: -
v_call: TRBV7-9
cdr3_aa: CASSLGRAEQYF

clone_size: -
v_call: TRBV9
cdr3_aa: CASSVTSGRAPHEQYF

clone_size: -
v_call: TRBV7-9
cdr3_aa: CASSSTTGFPQETQYF

clone_size: -
v_call: TRBV28
cdr3_aa: CASSRAGGVKAFF

clone_size: -
v_call: TRBV30
cdr3_aa: CAWSKGGDNSPLHF

clone_size: -
v_call: TRBV14
cdr3_aa: CASSLSVNTGELFF

clone_size: -
v_call: TRBV18
cdr3_aa: CASSLTGSNEKLFF

clone_size: -
v_call: TRBV13
cdr3_aa: CASSYRGESSYEQYF

clone_size: -
v_call: TRBV4-1
cdr3_aa: CASSQYADSSYNEQFF